A selection of T cell receptor beta chains follows, all from one sample in a study of blood T cell repertoires in COVID-19. Here immunoSEQ multiplex PCR was the method, and the copy in TCRdb shows in-frame clones only, minus some. The sample contains over 250,000 clones, about 89% of which appear only once. Sequenced material: peripheral blood. The receptors derive from a woman in her thirties or forties who had recovered from COVID-19. Both conserved end residues are part of each CDR3. Each record gives: D gene, clone size, J gene, V gene, CDR3 DNA, CDR3 protein. The D gene is left open where the match is weak. Not all rows give a size; the values are once, few, many and, for expanded clones, a class.

d_call: NA; clone_size: NA; j_call: TRBJ2-5; v_call: TRBV5-6; cdr3_nt: TGTGCCAGCAGCGTCCGGGAGACCCAGTACTTC; cdr3_aa: CASSVRETQYF
d_call: NA; clone_size: few; j_call: TRBJ1-3; v_call: TRBV29-1; cdr3_nt: TGCAGCGTTGAAACAGCCGGAAACACCATATATTTT; cdr3_aa: CSVETAGNTIYF
d_call: NA; clone_size: NA; j_call: TRBJ1-1; v_call: TRBV30; cdr3_nt: TGTGCCTGGAGTGAGCCGAACACTGAAGCTTTCTTT; cdr3_aa: CAWSEPNTEAFF
d_call: NA; clone_size: few; j_call: TRBJ1-2; v_call: TRBV12-3/TRBV12-4; cdr3_nt: TGTGCCAGCAGGGGCGACGGTCAGTATGGCTACACCTTC; cdr3_aa: CASRGDGQYGYTF
d_call: NA; clone_size: once; j_call: TRBJ1-2; v_call: TRBV6-5; cdr3_nt: TGTGCCAGCAGGCCCCCTATAGGGGAAGGAGGCTACACCTTC; cdr3_aa: CASRPPIGEGGYTF
d_call: TRBD1; clone_size: NA; j_call: TRBJ2-4; v_call: TRBV18; cdr3_nt: TGTGCCAGCTCACCCCCGGACAGGGGATATACTCAGTACTTC; cdr3_aa: CASSPPDRGYTQYF
d_call: NA; clone_size: NA; j_call: TRBJ1-6; v_call: TRBV18; cdr3_nt: TGTGCCAGCAGCACGGAGGAGAATTCACCCCTCCACTTT; cdr3_aa: CASSTEENSPLHF
d_call: TRBD2; clone_size: once; j_call: TRBJ2-7; v_call: TRBV5-4; cdr3_nt: TGTGCCAGCAGCACCAAGACTAGCGCCTCCTACGAGCAGTACTTC; cdr3_aa: CASSTKTSASYEQYF
d_call: NA; clone_size: NA; j_call: TRBJ1-6; v_call: TRBV30; cdr3_nt: TGTGCCCAAAGGCGGCGGAGCTCCTATAATTCACCCCTCCACTTT; cdr3_aa: CAQRRRSSYNSPLHF
d_call: NA; clone_size: NA; j_call: TRBJ1-3; v_call: TRBV24-1; cdr3_nt: TGTGCCACCAGTGACCCTACAGGGCGCTCTGGAAACACCATATATTTT; cdr3_aa: CATSDPTGRSGNTIYF